These T cell receptor beta chains were read from a single sample in a study of shared clonotypes between healthy human individuals. Produced via immunoSEQ multiplex PCR; TCRdb's table is partial and in-frame only. The table has some 2 million clones, about 95% seen once; the top ten hold approximately 1.2%. The sequencing input was naive CD8+ T cells sorted from blood. The receptors were gathered from a man younger than 35 in good health. CDR3s include the opening cysteine and the closing phenylalanine or tryptophan. Each record gives: clone size, D gene, V gene, J gene, CDR3 protein, CDR3 DNA. A D gene is named only where the DNA matches it firmly. Only some rows state a clone size, as once, few, many or a class for expanded clones.

>.|.|TRBV5-1|TRBJ2-2
CASSRSPIGNTGELFF
TGCGCCAGCAGCCGTTCGCCGATAGGTAACACCGGGGAGCTGTTTTTT
>.|TRBD1|TRBV10-3|TRBJ1-1
CAISGADRGLTEAFF
TGTGCCATCAGTGGTGCGGACAGGGGTCTCACTGAAGCTTTCTTT
>.|.|TRBV7-9|TRBJ2-3
CASSSTLGGTSTDTQYF
TGTGCCAGCAGCTCAACCCTAGGGGGGACTAGCACAGATACGCAGTATTTT
>.|.|TRBV7-6|TRBJ2-7
CASSLLRESYEQYF
TGTGCCAGCAGCTTGCTCCGGGAGTCATACGAGCAGTACTTC
>.|.|TRBV6-5|TRBJ1-1
CASSYSHYMNTEAFF
TGTGCCAGCAGTTACTCCCACTACATGAACACTGAAGCTTTCTTT
>.|.|TRBV25-1|TRBJ2-5
CASSGQEDQETQYF
TGTGCCAGCAGTGGGCAGGAGGACCAAGAGACCCAGTACTTC
>.|.|TRBV13|TRBJ2-7
CASSQGSYEQYF
TGTGCCAGCAGCCAGGGGTCTTACGAGCAGTACTTC
>once|.|TRBV4-1|TRBJ2-7
CASSQAHTRGPTANEQYF
TGCGCCAGCAGCCAAGCCCATACCAGGGGCCCCACCGCTAACGAGCAGTACTTC
>.|.|TRBV13|TRBJ1-1
CASSLGIGGATEAFF
TGTGCCAGCAGCTTAGGCATAGGTGGTGCCACTGAAGCTTTCTTT
>.|TRBD1|TRBV27|TRBJ2-1
CASSLQGVYNEQFF
TGTGCCAGCAGTCTCCAGGGGGTTTACAATGAGCAGTTCTTC
>.|.|TRBV6-1|TRBJ2-7
CASWGVVYEQYF
TGTGCCAGTTGGGGAGTGGTCTACGAGCAGTACTTC
>.|.|TRBV5-1|TRBJ1-1
CSSSSGRMNTEAFF
TGCTCAAGCTCTTCGGGACGGATGAACACTGAAGCTTTCTTT
>.|TRBD1|TRBV30|TRBJ1-1
CAWSVLAGGPDTEAFF
TGTGCCTGGAGTGTATTGGCAGGGGGCCCTGACACTGAAGCTTTCTTT
>.|.|TRBV7-9|TRBJ2-1
CASSLVGGGHNDEQFF
TGTGCCAGCAGCTTAGTTGGTGGGGGGCATAATGATGAGCAGTTCTTC
>.|.|TRBV4-2|TRBJ2-2
CASSQDEAGRQYTGELFF
TGTGCCAGCAGCCAAGATGAGGCCGGTCGACAGTACACCGGGGAGCTGTTTTTT
>once|TRBD2|TRBV6-1|TRBJ2-3
CASSEAAAGSYGTDTQYF
TGTGCCAGCAGTGAGGCGGCAGCGGGGTCCTATGGCACAGATACGCAGTATTTT
>.|TRBD1|TRBV10-2|TRBJ2-3
CASSEARTGEIDTQYF
TGCGCCAGCAGTGAGGCGCGGACAGGGGAGATAGATACGCAGTATTTT
>.|.|TRBV19|TRBJ2-2
CASSILLIGSGELFF
TGTGCCAGTAGTATTCTCCTAATCGGGTCCGGGGAGCTGTTTTTT
>.|.|TRBV10-3|TRBJ2-3
CAISEVLGDTQYF
TGTGCCATCAGTGAGGTCCTCGGGGATACGCAGTATTTT
>.|TRBD1|TRBV6-6|TRBJ1-2
CASTPDTGVYGYTF
TGTGCCAGCACACCAGATACAGGGGTCTATGGCTACACCTTC
>.|TRBD1|TRBV18|TRBJ1-1
CASSPPTGATEAFF
TGTGCCAGCTCACCACCTACAGGGGCCACTGAAGCTTTCTTT
>.|.|TRBV4-1|TRBJ1-2
CASSQGGGSGYGYTF
TGCGCCAGCAGCCAAGGGGGGGGTTCGGGCTATGGCTACACCTTC
>.|.|TRBV19|TRBJ1-4
CASGDGKLFF
TGTGCCAGTGGGGACGGGAAACTGTTTTTT
>.|TRBD2|TRBV15|TRBJ2-1
CATSRAGGGLNSHEQFF
TGTGCCACCAGCAGAGCCGGCGGGGGGCTTAATTCTCATGAGCAGTTCTTC
>.|TRBD1|TRBV15|TRBJ2-2
CATSNPTGDDGELFF
TGTGCCACCAGCAACCCGACAGGGGACGACGGGGAGCTGTTTTTT
>.|.|TRBV15|TRBJ2-3
CATTFGTAFTDTQYF
TGTGCCACCACCTTCGGGACCGCTTTCACAGATACGCAGTATTTT
>.|TRBD2|TRBV5-4|TRBJ2-2
CASSPGLAGDLNTGELFF
TGTGCCAGCAGCCCGGGACTAGCGGGGGACCTAAACACCGGGGAGCTGTTTTTT
>.|.|TRBV5-4|TRBJ1-1
CASSLGPPGNTEAFF
TGTGCCAGCAGCCTGGGACCCCCAGGGAACACTGAAGCTTTCTTT
>.|.|TRBV18|TRBJ1-2
CASSPMGDYGYTF
TGTGCCAGCTCACCAATGGGAGACTATGGCTACACCTTC
>.|TRBD1|TRBV5-5|TRBJ2-7
CASSLEGTGTYEQYF
TGTGCCAGCAGCTTGGAGGGGACAGGCACCTACGAGCAGTACTTC
>.|TRBD1|TRBV28|TRBJ2-5
CASSSRDRGLETQYF
TGTGCCAGCAGTTCCCGGGACAGGGGGCTGGAGACCCAGTACTTC
>.|.|TRBV6-1|TRBJ1-1
CASSRGTGWDTEAFF
TGTGCCAGCAGTAGGGGTACAGGGTGGGACACTGAAGCTTTCTTT
>.|.|TRBV27|TRBJ1-5
CASSFRGEGQPQHF
TGTGCCAGCAGTTTCCGAGGGGAGGGTCAGCCCCAGCATTTT
>.|.|TRBV7-2|TRBJ1-2
CASSLAPGNYGYTF
TGTGCCAGCAGCTTAGCGCCGGGAAACTATGGCTACACCTTC
>.|.|TRBV21-1|TRBJ1-6
CASSKAEGTGVNSPLHF
TGTGCCAGCAGCAAAGCTGAGGGGACAGGCGTAAATTCACCCCTCCACTTT
>.|TRBD1|TRBV10-3|TRBJ1-4
CAISDDRGVEKLFF
TGTGCCATCAGTGATGACAGGGGGGTTGAAAAACTGTTTTTT
>.|.|TRBV6-1|TRBJ1-2
CASSEGTEGILYGYTF
TGTGCCAGCAGTGAAGGGACCGAAGGTATCCTCTATGGCTACACCTTC
>.|.|TRBV28|TRBJ1-6
CASSFGQAGSPLHF
TGTGCCAGCAGTTTTGGTCAGGCGGGTTCACCCCTCCACTTT
>.|.|TRBV11-2|TRBJ2-1
CASSLEVSSYNEQFF
TGTGCCAGCAGCTTAGAAGTAAGCTCCTACAATGAGCAGTTCTTC
>.|.|TRBV4-1|TRBJ2-5
CASSRDGEETQYF
TGCGCCAGCAGCCGGGACGGGGAAGAGACCCAGTACTTC
>.|TRBD2|TRBV19|TRBJ2-3
CASSLSGATDTQYF
TGTGCCAGTAGCCTTAGCGGGGCCACAGATACGCAGTATTTT
>.|.|TRBV6-6|TRBJ2-1
CASRPSGRSSYNEQFF
TGTGCCAGCCGTCCAAGCGGTCGAAGCTCCTACAATGAGCAGTTCTTC